One sample yielded the 23 T cell receptor beta chains listed below, sequenced in a study of cytomegalovirus exposure and HLA in healthy donors. With 60 Vbeta and 13 Jbeta primers, the PCR was carried out. TCRdb keeps only in-frame clones here, not all; method: immunoSEQ multiplex PCR. The sample shows 95,000 to 150,000 clones, around 77% of them seen only once. The sample taken for sequencing was PBMCs. The receptors originated from a human donor in good health.

This chain uses TRBV11-2 with TRBJ2-7; 8 nucleotides match TRBD1. The CDR3 sequence is 15 residues long. Trimming cost V 1 base and J 2 bases; bases outside gene matches: 4. Germline loops: CDR1 SGHAT, CDR2 FQNNGV. CDR3 loop: CASSLAHRGAYEQYF. DNA of the CDR3: TGTGCCAGCAGCTTAGCCCACAGGGGGGCCTACGAGCAGTACTTC. Combining the CDR3 with reference TRBV11-2 and TRBJ2-7 gives the whole variable domain EAGVAQSPRYKIIEKRQSVAFWCNPISGHATLYWYQQILGQGPKLLIQFQNNGVVDDSQLPKDRFSAERLKGVDSTLKIQPAKLEDSAVYLCASSLAHRGAYEQYFGPGTRLTVT.

The V gene is TRBV19, the J gene TRBJ1-1, with a possible D match to TRBD1 (5 bases). V dropped 3 bases and J dropped 0 bases, with 17 bases sitting between them. The germline V gene encodes CDR1 LNHDA and CDR2 SQIVND (reference sequence). CDR3 length: 17 amino acids. The CDR3 coding sequence is TGTGCCAGTAGTATCGGAGCGGGGGGAGGCATGAACACTGAAGCTTTCTTT. It specifies CASSIGAGGGMNTEAFF.

This chain links TRBV29-1 with TRBJ2-3, with D maybe TRBD2 (6 bases). This CDR3 contains 16 residues. V lost 5 bases to trimming and J lost 0 bases, with 18 bases between them. Germline CDR1 and CDR2: SQVTM and ANQGSEA. The CDR3 is CSVFPFSGGSTDTQYF. The CDR3 nucleotides read TGCAGCGTTTTCCCCTTTAGCGGAGGAAGCACAGATACGCAGTATTTT.

This chain uses TRBV30 with TRBJ2-3; tentative D call: TRBD2 (5 bases). The CDR3 totals 12 residues. V was trimmed by 2 bases and J by 3 bases, leaving 6 bases between them. CDR1 is GTSNPN and CDR2 is SVGIG in the germline V gene (reference sequence). The CDR3 protein is CAWSPGTDTQYF. CDR3 nucleotide sequence: TGTGCCTGGAGTCCGGGGACAGATACGCAGTATTTT.

This chain links TRBV12-5 with TRBJ2-1; no clear D. Germline V lookup: CDR1 LGHNT, CDR2 FRNRAP. This CDR3 comprises 12 residues. Trimming shortened V by 5 bases and J by 1 base, and 3 bases separated the two germline ends. CDR3 amino acids: CASGPSYNEQFF. CDR3 nucleotides: TGTGCTAGTGGTCCGTCCTACAATGAGCAGTTCTTC.

DNA of the CDR3: TGTGCCAGTAACTCACCTAATTGGCAGGGGATAGAGAATTCACCCCTCCACTTT. Translating gives CASNSPNWQGIENSPLHF. The chain joins TRBV19 to TRBJ1-6; tentative D call: TRBD1 (6 bases). From germline, CDR1 is LNHDA and CDR2 SQIVND (reference sequence). V was shortened by 7 bases and J by 7 bases, with 26 bases between the two germline ends. The CDR3 sequence is 18 residues long. The full variable domain, rest sourced from reference TRBV19 and TRBJ1-6, is DGGITQSPKYLFRKEGQNVTLSCEQNLNHDAMYWYRQDPGQGLRLIYYSQIVNDFQKGDIAEGYSVSREKKESFPLTVTSAQKNPTAFYLCASNSPNWQGIENSPLHFGNGTRLTVT.

The rearrangement links TRBV6-5 to TRBJ1-4, with TRBD1 matching over 9 bases. Per germline, CDR1 MNHEY and CDR2 SVGAGI. The CDR3 loop spans 15 amino acids. With V trimmed by 2 bases and J by 7 bases, 5 bases remained unmatched. The CDR3 sequence is CASSYSGTGSEKLFF. In DNA, the CDR3 is TGTGCCAGCAGTTACAGCGGGACAGGGAGTGAAAAACTGTTTTTT.

V and J are TRBV5-1 and TRBJ1-3, with TRBD1 matching over 8 bases. The V gene's germline CDR1 is SGHRS and CDR2 YFSETQ. The J segment lost 2 bases and the V segment lost 0 bases, leaving 1 base of the junction unmatched. This CDR3 comprises 15 residues. CDR3 DNA: TGCGCCAGCAGCTTGGCAGGGGGCACTGGAAACACCATATATTTT. It is translated as CASSLAGGTGNTIYF.

The V and J genes are TRBV28 and TRBJ1-4; possible D gene TRBD1, 6 bases. V was trimmed by 5 bases and J by 0 bases, leaving 13 bases between them. The CDR3 is 16 residues long. CDR1 is MDHEN and CDR2 is SYDVKM in the germline V gene. The CDR3 region is CASSDRDTTTNEKLFF. The DNA for the CDR3 is TGTGCCAGCAGTGACCGGGACACCACAACTAATGAAAAACTGTTTTTT.

This clone showed up just a few times. V is TRBV4-1 and J is TRBJ1-2, with a possible D match to TRBD1 (6 bases). Germline values: CDR1 MGHRA, CDR2 YSYEKL. The CDR3 spans 14 residues. With 1 base removed from V and 8 bases from J, the gap between germline ends came to 14 bases. The CDR3 reads CASSQGSGEGGYTF. CDR3 sequence (DNA): TGCGCCAGCAGCCAAGGCTCAGGGGAGGGAGGCTACACCTTC.

The V gene is TRBV6-5, the J gene TRBJ2-7; 11 nucleotides align to TRBD1. The CDR3 is 14 residues long. The V segment lost 5 bases and the J segment 2 bases; nucleotides outside the gene matches: 2. Germline V lookup: CDR1 MNHEY, CDR2 SVGAGI. Written as DNA, the CDR3 is TGTGCCAGCAGTGTGGACAGGGGGCCCTACGAGCAGTACTTC. Protein: CASSVDRGPYEQYF.

The chain combines TRBV18 with TRBJ1-1, with TRBD1 identical over 10 bases. Germline V gene lookup returns CDR1 KGHSH and CDR2 LQKENI. The CDR3 extends over 16 amino acids. The junction had 12 bases not matched to a gene; V was cut back by 6 bases and J by 5 bases. The CDR3 DNA sequence: TGTGCCAGCTCGCTGCCCCTGGGACAGGGGAGAACTGAAGCTTTCTTT. It translates to CASSLPLGQGRTEAFF.

The chain recombines TRBV10-3 with TRBJ2-1, with 7 bases fitting TRBD1. With V trimmed by 1 base and J by 6 bases, 3 bases remained unmatched. CDR3 length equals 14 residues. Germline CDR1 is ENHRY and CDR2 is SYGVKD. The CDR3 loop is CAISEFTGVNEQFF. CDR3 sequence (DNA): TGTGCCATCAGTGAGTTCACAGGGGTCAATGAGCAGTTCTTC.

This clone is a singleton in its sample. J is TRBJ2-7 and V is TRBV7-2; 7 bases align to TRBD1. The germline CDR1 and CDR2 sequences are SGHTA and FQGNSA. The CDR3 spans 13 residues. V was clipped by 1 base and J by 12 bases; unmatched bases: 9. The CDR3, as DNA: TGTGCCAGCAGCTTAGGGGGACAGCCGCTCGCGTACTTC. Translating gives CASSLGGQPLAYF.

The rearrangement uses TRBV6-1 and TRBJ2-4; D is unresolved. This CDR3 is built from 13 residues. Germline V gene sequence: CDR1 MNHNS, CDR2 SASEGT. V was cut by 7 bases and J by 2 bases, with 9 bases left in between. The CDR3 sequence: CASIGLSKNIQYF. In nucleotides, the CDR3 is TGTGCCAGCATTGGCCTTTCCAAAAACATTCAGTACTTC.

The rearrangement joins TRBV6-4 to TRBJ2-7; 9 bases are a match to TRBD1. Germline lookup yields CDR1 MRHNA and CDR2 SNTAGT. This CDR3 contains 13 residues. Germline trimming cut 4 bases from V and 3 bases from J; bases unmatched to any gene: 1. CDR3 sequence reads: CASSADRGYEQYF. CDR3 nucleotide sequence: TGTGCCAGCAGTGCGGACAGGGGCTACGAGCAGTACTTC.

Only a few counts were recorded for this clone. The chain recombines TRBV6-1 with TRBJ2-7; D gene uncertain. CDR1 is MNHNS and CDR2 is SASEGT in the germline V gene. Between the trimmed V and J ends, which lost 8 bases and 4 bases, there was a span of 12 bases. This CDR3 region has 12 residues. The CDR3, as DNA: TGTGCCAGCCGCGGCTCAAATTACGAGCAGTACTTC. It translates to CASRGSNYEQYF.

The count of this clone is one. The V call is TRBV15, the J call TRBJ2-2; D ambiguous. The CDR3 spans 13 residues. Germline V CDR1 and CDR2: LNHNV, YYDKDF (reference sequence). V was clipped by 2 bases and J by 7 bases, with 8 bases between them. For the CDR3, the DNA is TGTGCCACCAGCAGATCAACGGTCGGGGAGCTGTTTTTT. Translated, it gives CATSRSTVGELFF.

This clone was observed a handful of times. Its ends do not fully match the called genes, so a read error is possible. This chain links TRBV10-3 with TRBJ2-4; no clear D. Germline V CDR1 and CDR2: ENHRY, SYGVKD. The CDR3 runs 12 residues. The CDR3 coding sequence is TGTGCCATCAGTGAAAGAGAAAACAGTCAGTACTTC. The encoded protein is CAISERENSQYF.

This chain links TRBV28 with TRBJ1-2; D uncertain. The V and J ends lost 5 bases and 8 bases respectively, with 12 bases between them. Germline CDR1 and CDR2: MDHEN and SYDVKM. The CDR3 extends over 12 amino acids. The CDR3 nucleotides are TGTGCCAGCAGTCAGACGACCGGGGGCTACACCTTC. This encodes CASSQTTGGYTF.

This rearrangement joins TRBV7-2 to TRBJ2-7; 8 positions agree with TRBD2. Germline assignment: CDR1 SGHTA and CDR2 FQGNSA. The CDR3 runs 16 residues. V trimming: 0 bases; J trimming: 6 bases; junction bases outside the gene matches: 10. The CDR3 spells CASSLASTGGPFEQYF. CDR3 in DNA: TGTGCCAGCAGCTTAGCGTCTACGGGAGGGCCTTTCGAGCAGTACTTC.

Turning to this clone: One end of the junction varies from germline; a read error may be responsible. The chain combines TRBV7-9 with TRBJ1-2, with a possible D match to TRBD1 (5 bases). CDR3 size: 17 residues. Germline-derived CDR1 and CDR2 are SEHNR and FQNEAQ (reference sequence). The CDR3 sequence: CSSSYGGTQRGTNGYTF. CDR3 DNA: TGTTCCAGCAGCTATGGTGGGACCCAACGCGGGACGAATGGCTACACCTTC.

The chain uses TRBV19 and TRBJ2-2; TRBD1 agrees at 8 bases. The CDR3 runs 14 residues. Germline lookup yields CDR1 LNHDA and CDR2 SQIVND (reference sequence). Trimming cost V 6 bases and J 3 bases; bases outside gene matches: 3. The CDR3: CASRDRGDTGELFF. The CDR3 nucleotides read TGTGCCAGTAGAGACAGGGGTGACACCGGGGAGCTGTTTTTT.